These 32 T cell receptor beta chains came from one sample sequenced in a study of blood T cell repertoires in COVID-19. Measured with immunoSEQ multiplex PCR; TCRdb has only the in-frame clones, and not every one. The data show 200,000 to 300,000 clones, with 65% to 85% seen just once and roughly 5.5% held by the top ten. The sequencing input was peripheral blood. Receptor source: a human donor in a cohort sampled during active COVID-19.

The rearrangement links TRBV6-7 to TRBJ2-1, with 8 bases aligning to TRBD2. TRBV6-7 counts as an open reading frame of uncertain function. Trimming removed 6 bases from V and 7 bases from J; junction bases left unmatched: 17. This CDR3 comprises 17 residues. In nucleotides, the CDR3 is TGTGCCAGCAGCCCCTCCTCGCGGGAGGCCCCGAGGAATGAGCAGTTCTTC. This translates into CASSPSSREAPRNEQFF.

The chain is built from TRBV27 and TRBJ2-1; possible D gene TRBD2, 6 bases. Deletions cut 2 bases from V and 2 bases from J, with 13 bases between. Germline CDR1 reads MNHEY; CDR2 reads SMNVEV (reference sequence). This CDR3 has 16 residues. The CDR3 sequence: CASSLTGEVPYNEQFF. CDR3 DNA sequence: TGTGCCAGCAGTTTAACCGGGGAGGTCCCCTACAATGAGCAGTTCTTC.

A single count supports this clone. CDR3 in amino acids: CASREAGGADTQYF. The CDR3 DNA sequence: TGTGCCAGCAGGGAGGCTGGAGGCGCAGATACGCAGTATTTT. J is TRBJ2-3 and V is TRBV6-5, with a tentative D call TRBD2 (5 bases). CDR3 length: 14 residues. The ends were cut back, 6 bases at V and 4 bases at J, with 14 bases in the middle. Germline-derived CDR1 and CDR2 are MNHEY and SVGAGI.

This chain connects TRBV5-1 to TRBJ1-2; weak D call: TRBD1 (5 bases). The CDR3 has 15 residues. V lost 0 bases and J lost 1, with 10 bases in between. Germline V gives CDR1 SGHRS, CDR2 YFSETQ. The CDR3 spells CASSLVTELNYGYTF. CDR3 DNA: TGCGCCAGCAGCTTGGTGACAGAACTTAACTATGGCTACACCTTC.

The chain has TRBV18 and TRBJ2-3; 7 nucleotides line up with TRBD2. V shed 0 bases and J 2 bases; nucleotides not matched to a gene: 5. Germline CDR1 reads KGHSH; CDR2 reads LQKENI. This CDR3 contains 16 residues. CDR3 sequence: CASSPPPGLYTDTQYF. The DNA for the CDR3 is TGTGCCAGCTCACCACCTCCGGGACTATACACAGATACGCAGTATTTT.

The CDR3 DNA reads as TGTGCCAGCAGCACCGGGACAGGCGATAGCAATCAGCCCCAGCATTTT. It translates to CASSTGTGDSNQPQHF. The chain has TRBV5-6 and TRBJ1-5; TRBD1 matches 8 bases. V was pared by 4 bases and J by 0 bases, with 6 bases of the junction left unmatched. The CDR3 consists of 16 residues. The germline gives CDR1 SGHDT, CDR2 YYEEEE. Full variable domain (remainder filled in from reference TRBV5-6 and TRBJ1-5): DAGVTQSPTHLIKTRGQQVTLRCSPKSGHDTVSWYQQALGQGPQFIFQYYEEEERQRGNFPDRFSGHQFPNYSSELNVNALLLGDSALYLCASSTGTGDSNQPQHFGDGTRLSIL.

The chain carries TRBV12-3 or TRBV12-4 and TRBJ1-1; 7 bases match TRBD1. This CDR3 is built from 12 residues. V gave up 6 bases and J gave up 11 bases; unmatched junction bases: 9. The CDR3 bases are TGTGCCAGCAGGTTTGACAGGGAGGCGGCTTTCTTT. Protein product: CASRFDREAAFF.

The rearrangement joins TRBV9 to TRBJ1-2; perhaps TRBD1 as D (5 bases). Germline V gene sequence: CDR1 SGDLS, CDR2 YYNGEE. The CDR3 spans 13 residues. V lost 0 bases and J 6 bases, leaving 9 bases between the germline ends. The DNA of the CDR3 is TGTGCCAGCAGCGTAGACCAGGGTGATGGCTACACCTTC. Translation: CASSVDQGDGYTF.

This chain links TRBV19 with TRBJ2-1, with 12 bases that match TRBD1. The CDR3 has 18 residues. Germline CDR1 LNHDA, CDR2 SQIVND (reference sequence). The V gene end was trimmed by 8 bases and the J gene end by 2 bases; junction bases not matched to a gene: 13. The CDR3 reads CASGNGTGGSLTYNEQFF. For the CDR3, the DNA is TGTGCCAGTGGTAACGGGACAGGGGGCTCCCTAACCTACAATGAGCAGTTCTTC.

The chain has TRBV24-1 and TRBJ2-1, with TRBD2 matching 9 bases. V was clipped by 4 bases and J by 4 bases; unmatched bases: 10. This CDR3 spans 17 amino acids. The V gene's germline CDR1 is KGHDR and CDR2 SFDVKD. CDR3 residues: CATSERFVTSGYNEQFF. DNA of the CDR3: TGTGCCACCAGTGAAAGGTTTGTGACTAGCGGTTACAATGAGCAGTTCTTC.

The CDR3 reads CATSDFRGTETQYF. Written as DNA, the CDR3 is TGTGCCACCAGTGATTTTAGGGGGACGGAGACCCAGTACTTC. This chain joins TRBV24-1 and TRBJ2-5; the D gene is possibly TRBD1 (6 bases). The CDR3 runs 14 residues. Trimming took off 1 base at V and 5 bases at J, with 10 bases between the two ends. Per the germline V gene, CDR1 is KGHDR and CDR2 is SFDVKD.

CDR3 bases: TGTGCCAGCAGCTTAAGCAGGAACACCGGGGAGCTGTTTTTT. It codes for CASSLSRNTGELFF. J is TRBJ2-2 and V is TRBV7-3, with D unclear. CDR3 length equals 14 residues. Germline V gene lookup returns CDR1 SGHTA and CDR2 FQGTGA. Trimming took 1 base from V and 1 from J, leaving 4 bases between them.

J is TRBJ1-1 and V is TRBV25-1, with D perhaps matching TRBD1 (5 bases). This CDR3 is 15 amino acids long. Trimming left V 1 base short and J 1 base short, with 10 bases between. Germline-derived CDR1 and CDR2 are MGHDK and SYGVNS. Here the CDR3 reads CASSESWGKNTEAFF. The CDR3 nucleotides are TGTGCCAGCAGTGAATCTTGGGGCAAGAACACTGAAGCTTTCTTT.

This rearrangement joins TRBV7-6 to TRBJ1-4; possibly TRBD1 for D (6 bases). Trimming removed 3 bases at V and 5 bases at J, with 13 bases between. CDR3 length equals 15 residues. In germline, CDR1 is SGHVS, CDR2 FNYEAQ. The CDR3 spells CASSFRGGANEKLFF. The CDR3, as DNA: TGTGCCAGCAGCTTTCGGGGGGGCGCGAATGAAAAACTGTTTTTT. Using reference TRBV7-6 and TRBJ1-4 for the parts outside the CDR3, the full variable domain is GAGVSQSPRYKVTKRGQDVALRCDPISGHVSLYWYRQALGQGPEFLTYFNYEAQQDKSGLPNDRFSAERPEGSISTLTIQRTEQRDSAMYRCASSFRGGANEKLFFGSGTQLSVL.

The count of this clone is one. Different DNA sequences within this sample yield the same CDR3. The chain carries TRBV7-9 and TRBJ2-3; tentative D call: TRBD1 (6 bases). Trimming left V 1 base short and J 1 base short, with 6 bases between. The CDR3 contains 14 residues. The germline V gene encodes CDR1 SEHNR and CDR2 FQNEAQ (reference sequence). The DNA of the CDR3 is TGTGCCAGCAGCTTAGACAGGGGCACAGATACGCAGTATTTT. The encoded protein is CASSLDRGTDTQYF.

This clone has just a few counts. This chain uses TRBV28 with TRBJ1-1; D gene ambiguous. V was trimmed by 5 bases and J by 4 bases, leaving 11 bases between them. CDR1 and CDR2 from the germline V gene are MDHEN and SYDVKM. There are 13 residues in the CDR3. The CDR3 bases are TGTGCCAGCAGTCCCGTAATGCGCACTGAAGCTTTCTTT. Residues: CASSPVMRTEAFF.

The rearrangement joins TRBV12-3 or TRBV12-4 to TRBJ1-5; 7 positions agree with TRBD1. The J segment lost 5 bases and the V segment lost 7 bases, leaving 5 bases of the junction unmatched. This CDR3 has 13 amino acids. The CDR3: CASTNDRDQPQHF. In nucleotides, the CDR3 is TGTGCCAGCACCAACGACAGGGATCAGCCCCAGCATTTT.

The chain carries TRBV24-1 and TRBJ2-5; 7 bases are a match to TRBD2. With 5 bases clipped from V and 5 bases from J, the junction kept 4 bases outside the gene matches. The germline CDR1 and CDR2 sequences are KGHDR and SFDVKD. The CDR3 contains 13 residues. The CDR3 DNA sequence: TGTGCCACCAGTGGGGGAGGGGTGGAGACCCAGTACTTC. Amino acid sequence: CATSGGGVETQYF.

The chain carries TRBV5-4 and TRBJ2-6; 7 bases fit TRBD2. Trimming cost V 4 bases and J 3 bases; bases outside gene matches: 4. The CDR3 has 15 residues. Germline CDR1 reads SGHNT; CDR2 reads YYREEE (reference sequence). CDR3 in amino acids: CASSRAGVGANVLTF. The DNA for the CDR3 is TGTGCCAGCAGCCGGGCGGGGGTTGGGGCCAACGTCCTGACTTTC.

This clone was seen more than once but under ten times. The CDR3 nucleotides are TGTGCCAGCACCAAGCTCAGGACAACTAACTATGGCTACACCTTC. Its translation is CASTKLRTTNYGYTF. The genes are TRBV7-8 and TRBJ1-2, with a weak D call TRBD1 (5 bases). Trimming removed 7 bases from V and 0 bases from J, with 15 bases in between. Germline V lookup: CDR1 SGHVS, CDR2 FQNEAQ. The CDR3 is 15 residues long.

This chain connects TRBV6-5 to TRBJ1-1; 7 bases map to TRBD1. V was clipped by 6 bases and J by 5 bases; unmatched bases: 6. The germline CDR1 and CDR2 sequences are MNHEY and SVGAGI. This CDR3 is built from 13 residues. The CDR3 coding sequence is TGTGCCAGCAGGACAGGGAGAAGGACTGAAGCTTTCTTT. Its protein product is CASRTGRRTEAFF.

This clone was counted once. V gene TRBV5-5 combines with J gene TRBJ2-1; TRBD1 agrees at 7 bases. CDR1 and CDR2 from the germline V gene are SGHKS and YYEKEE (reference sequence). CDR3 length equals 16 residues. V lost 4 bases and J lost 2; bases outside the gene matches: 9. The CDR3 protein is CASSLEQGSAYNEQFF. The CDR3 DNA is TGTGCCAGCAGCCTTGAACAGGGGAGCGCCTACAATGAGCAGTTCTTC.

Concerning this clone: A junction end diverges from the germline sequence, so it may reflect a read error. J is TRBJ2-5 and V is TRBV6-5, with D maybe TRBD1 (6 bases). Germline lookup yields CDR1 MNHEY and CDR2 SVGAGI. This CDR3 has 15 amino acids. The CDR3 reads CASSDSQGWGETQYF. The CDR3 DNA sequence: TGTGCCAGCAGTGACTCACAGGGCTGGGGGGAGACCCAGTACTTC.

The chain couples TRBV27 to TRBJ2-7; 9 bases line up with TRBD2. The CDR3 runs to 15 residues. Germline V gene data show CDR1 as MNHEY and CDR2 as SMNVEV (reference sequence). The V and J ends lost 5 bases and 2 bases, in that order; junction bases with no gene match: 7. The CDR3 DNA reads as TGTGCCAGCAGTCCCTCGGCGGGGGGGGCCTACGAGCAGTACTTC. Translated: CASSPSAGGAYEQYF.

This chain joins TRBV11-2 and TRBJ2-3; 9 nucleotides agree with TRBD2. Germline CDR1 and CDR2: SGHAT and FQNNGV. CDR3 length: 18 residues. The V gene end was trimmed by 5 bases and the J gene end by 2 bases; junction bases not matched to a gene: 14. For the CDR3, the DNA is TGTGCCAGCAGCCCCTCCCTGGAGGCTAGCGGGATCACAGATACGCAGTATTTT. As protein: CASSPSLEASGITDTQYF. Combining the CDR3 with reference TRBV11-2 and TRBJ2-3 gives the whole variable domain EAGVAQSPRYKIIEKRQSVAFWCNPISGHATLYWYQQILGQGPKLLIQFQNNGVVDDSQLPKDRFSAERLKGVDSTLKIQPAKLEDSAVYLCASSPSLEASGITDTQYFGPGTRLTVL.

The CDR3 region is CASSQVGGSSTDTQYF. The DNA of the CDR3 is TGTGCCAGCAGCCAAGTAGGCGGGAGCAGCACAGATACGCAGTATTTT. The V and J genes are TRBV14 and TRBJ2-3, with TRBD2 matching 7 bases. Germline V gene lookup returns CDR1 SGHDN and CDR2 FVKESK. Germline trimming cut 1 base from V and 0 bases from J; bases unmatched to any gene: 4. The CDR3 has 16 amino acids.

The J gene is TRBJ1-4, the V gene TRBV24-1; the D gene is possibly TRBD1 (6 bases). The CDR3 has 16 residues. V gave up 3 bases and J gave up 2 bases, with 12 bases separating them. Germline-derived CDR1 and CDR2 are KGHDR and SFDVKD. CDR3 residues: CATSDIPRGTNEKLFF. CDR3 coding DNA: TGTGCCACCAGTGATATACCAAGGGGGACTAATGAAAAACTGTTTTTT.

The genes are TRBV20-1 and TRBJ1-5; D is uncertain. Germline CDR1 is DFQATT and CDR2 is SNEGSKA (reference sequence). This CDR3 has 11 residues. The V gene lost 4 bases and the J gene lost 3 bases, with 4 bases spanning the gap. CDR3 DNA: TGCAGTGCTATAAACAATCAGCCCCAGCATTTT. Amino acid sequence: CSAINNQPQHF.

This clone was found a few times. This chain links TRBV28 with TRBJ2-2; maybe TRBD2 (7 bases). The germline CDR1 and CDR2 sequences are MDHEN and SYDVKM. V gave up 3 bases and J gave up 5 bases, with 13 bases separating them. CDR3 length: 15 amino acids. The CDR3, as DNA: TGTGCCAGCAGTTTTGGCGGGGGCGAGACCGGGGAGCTGTTTTTT. Its translation is CASSFGGGETGELFF.

A few counts support this clone. The chain has TRBV6-2 or TRBV6-3 and TRBJ1-1, with 8 bases aligning to TRBD1. V shed 4 bases, J shed 1 base, and the junction held 5 bases outside the gene matches. Germline CDR1 MNHEY, CDR2 SVGEGT. The CDR3 has 15 amino acids. This chain's CDR3 is CASSSHRGTNTEAFF. The CDR3 DNA follows: TGTGCCAGCAGTTCTCACAGGGGGACGAACACTGAAGCTTTCTTT.

This clone has at least ten counts. This chain connects TRBV7-9 to TRBJ2-4, with 8 nucleotides matching TRBD2. From germline, CDR1 is SEHNR and CDR2 FQNEAQ (reference sequence). Losses at the gene ends were 4 bases for V and 7 bases for J; bases not matched to a gene: 6. The length of the CDR3 is 14 residues. DNA of the CDR3: TGTGCCAGCAGCTCCGGGACTAGGGGGAACATTCAGTACTTC. Its protein product is CASSSGTRGNIQYF. Based on the CDR3 plus reference TRBV7-9 and TRBJ2-4, the full variable domain is DTGVSQNPRHKITKRGQNVTFRCDPISEHNRLYWYRQTLGQGPEFLTYFQNEAQLEKSRLLSDRFSAERPKGSFSTLEIQRTEQGDSAMYLCASSSGTRGNIQYFGAGTRLSVL.

A few counts support this clone. V and J are TRBV5-5 and TRBJ1-2; D unclear. This CDR3 spans 16 amino acids. Trimming shortened V by 0 bases and J by 2 bases, and 14 bases separated the two germline ends. Looked up from germline, CDR1 is SGHKS and CDR2 is YYEKEE (reference sequence). The CDR3 region is CASSLGPLAGNYGYTF. The DNA of the CDR3 is TGTGCCAGCAGCTTGGGGCCGCTAGCTGGAAACTATGGCTACACCTTC. Variable domain in full (rest from reference TRBV5-5 and TRBJ1-2): DAGVTQSPTHLIKTRGQQVTLRCSPISGHKSVSWYQQVLGQGPQFIFQYYEKEERGRGNFPDRFSARQFPNYSSELNVNALLLGDSALYLCASSLGPLAGNYGYTFGSGTRLTVV.